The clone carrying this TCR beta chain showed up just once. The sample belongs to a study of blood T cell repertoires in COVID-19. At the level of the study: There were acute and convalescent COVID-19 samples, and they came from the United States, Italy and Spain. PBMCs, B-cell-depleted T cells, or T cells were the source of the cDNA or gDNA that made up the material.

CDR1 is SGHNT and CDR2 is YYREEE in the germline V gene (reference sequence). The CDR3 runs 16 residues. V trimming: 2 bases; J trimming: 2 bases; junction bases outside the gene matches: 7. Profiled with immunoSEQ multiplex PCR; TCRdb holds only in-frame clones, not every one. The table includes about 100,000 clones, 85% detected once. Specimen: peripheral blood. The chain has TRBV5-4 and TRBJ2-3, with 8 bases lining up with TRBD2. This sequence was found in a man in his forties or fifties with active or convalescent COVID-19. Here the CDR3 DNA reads TGTGCCAGCAGCTTAGTTAGCGGGACAAACACAGATACGCAGTATTTT. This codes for CASSLVSGTNTDTQYF.